The table lists the clone carrying this TCR beta chain with many counts. Its antigen is unknown. This sample is drawn from a study of CD8+CD57+ T cells in acquired aplastic anemia. Study at large: Each DNA sample taken from sorted CD4+ and CD8+ cells came to approximately 3 ug on average.

Trimming removed 4 bases from V and 5 bases from J, with 10 bases in between. Germline CDR1 and CDR2: SGDLS and YYNGEE. The CDR3 runs 13 residues. Findings of the study overall: Shared by patients and controls, 25 to 30 CD8+ CDR3s were abundant in patients.

CDR3 and TCR beta VDJ profiling relied on a genomic DNA template. TCRdb redid the calling of the reads with MiXCR, one entry per CDR3 protein. The sample contains over 150,000 distinct CDR3 sequences, almost 50% of which appear only once. Whoever was chosen for sequencing had shown CD8+CD57+ cell expansion by flow cytometry. Each patient had severe acquired aplastic anemia. Patients had not yet gotten any therapy when their blood was taken for sampling. The V and J genes are TRBV9 and TRBJ2-1; no firm D call. This receptor was identified in a human donor with aplastic anemia. The specimen sequenced was sorted CD4+, CD8+, or CD8+CD57+ T cells (not recorded which) from PBMCs. CDR3 protein: CASSLNPHNEQFF. The DNA of the CDR3 is TGTGCCAGCAGCCTAAATCCCCACAATGAGCAGTTCTTC.